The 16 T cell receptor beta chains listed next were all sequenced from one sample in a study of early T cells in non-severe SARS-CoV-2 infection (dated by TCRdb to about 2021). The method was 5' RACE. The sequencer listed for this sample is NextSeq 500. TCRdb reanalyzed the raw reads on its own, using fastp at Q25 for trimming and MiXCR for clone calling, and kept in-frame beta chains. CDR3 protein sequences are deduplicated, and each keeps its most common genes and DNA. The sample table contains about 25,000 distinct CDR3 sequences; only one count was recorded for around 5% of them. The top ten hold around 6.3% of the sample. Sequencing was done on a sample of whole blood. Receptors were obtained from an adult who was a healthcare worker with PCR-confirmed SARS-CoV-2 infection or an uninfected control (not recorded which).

CDR3 bases: TGTGCCAGCAGCTCCAATAGCGGGGTACTGGATACGCAGTATTTT. It yields the protein CASSSNSGVLDTQYF. V usage is TRBV7-9 and J usage is TRBJ2-3, with 8 positions matching TRBD2. The germline gives CDR1 SEHNR, CDR2 FQNEAQ (reference sequence). This CDR3 has 15 residues. V lost 4 bases, J lost 6 bases, and 9 bases stayed unmatched.

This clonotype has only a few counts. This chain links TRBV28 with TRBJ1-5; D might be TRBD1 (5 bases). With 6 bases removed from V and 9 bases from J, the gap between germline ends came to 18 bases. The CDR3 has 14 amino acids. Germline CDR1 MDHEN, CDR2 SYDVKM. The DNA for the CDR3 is TGTGCCAGCAGCATCCAGGGCGGCAGGAGGCCCCAGCATTTT. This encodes CASSIQGGRRPQHF. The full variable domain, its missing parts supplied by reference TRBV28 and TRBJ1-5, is DVKVTQSSRYLVKRTGEKVFLECVQDMDHENMFWYRQDPGLGLRLIYFSYDVKMKEKGDIPEGYSVSREKKERFSLILESASTNQTSMYLCASSIQGGRRPQHFGDGTRLSIL.

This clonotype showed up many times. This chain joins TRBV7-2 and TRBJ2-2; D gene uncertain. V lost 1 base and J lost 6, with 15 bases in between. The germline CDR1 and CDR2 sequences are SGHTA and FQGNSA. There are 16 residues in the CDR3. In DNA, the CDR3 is TGTGCCAGCAGCTTAGTGTTTGGGTTGGGTGCCGGGGAGCTGTTTTTT. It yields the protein CASSLVFGLGAGELFF.

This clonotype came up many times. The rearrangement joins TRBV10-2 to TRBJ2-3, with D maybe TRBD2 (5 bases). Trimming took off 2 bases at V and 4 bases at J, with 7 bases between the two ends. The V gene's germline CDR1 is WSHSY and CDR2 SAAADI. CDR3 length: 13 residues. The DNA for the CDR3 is TGCGCCAGCAGTGAGGGGAGCCCAGATACGCAGTATTTT. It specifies CASSEGSPDTQYF.

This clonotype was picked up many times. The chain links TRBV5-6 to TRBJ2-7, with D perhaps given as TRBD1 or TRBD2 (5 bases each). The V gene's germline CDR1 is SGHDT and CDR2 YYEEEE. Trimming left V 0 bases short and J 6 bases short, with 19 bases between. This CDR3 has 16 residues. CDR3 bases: TGTGCCAGCAGCTTGGGATACAGACAGACTGGGGGCGAGCAGTACTTC. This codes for CASSLGYRQTGGEQYF.

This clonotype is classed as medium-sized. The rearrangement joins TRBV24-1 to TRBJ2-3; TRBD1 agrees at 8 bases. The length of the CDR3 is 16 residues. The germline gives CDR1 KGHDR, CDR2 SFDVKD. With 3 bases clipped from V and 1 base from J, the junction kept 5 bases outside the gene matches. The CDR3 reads CATSDRGQGGTDTQYF. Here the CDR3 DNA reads TGTGCCACCAGTGATAGAGGACAGGGAGGCACAGATACGCAGTATTTT.

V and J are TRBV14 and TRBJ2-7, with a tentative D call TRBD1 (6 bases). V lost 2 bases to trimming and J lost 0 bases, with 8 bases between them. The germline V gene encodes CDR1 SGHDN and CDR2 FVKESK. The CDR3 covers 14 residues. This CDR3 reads CASSQTGSSYEQYF. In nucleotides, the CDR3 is TGTGCCAGCAGCCAAACAGGGAGCTCCTACGAGCAGTACTTC.

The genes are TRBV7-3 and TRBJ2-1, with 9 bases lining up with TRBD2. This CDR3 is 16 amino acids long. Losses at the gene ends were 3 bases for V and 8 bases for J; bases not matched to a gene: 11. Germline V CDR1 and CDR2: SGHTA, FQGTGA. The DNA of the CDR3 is TGTGCCAGCAGCTTGGCTAGCGGGAACGGTGCATATGAGCAGTTCTTC. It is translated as CASSLASGNGAYEQFF. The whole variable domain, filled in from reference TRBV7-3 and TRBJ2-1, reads GAGVSQTPSNKVTEKGKYVELRCDPISGHTALYWYRQSLGQGPEFLIYFQGTGAADDSGLPNDRFFAVRPEGSVSTLKIQRTERGDSAVYLCASSLASGNGAYEQFFGPGTRLTVL.

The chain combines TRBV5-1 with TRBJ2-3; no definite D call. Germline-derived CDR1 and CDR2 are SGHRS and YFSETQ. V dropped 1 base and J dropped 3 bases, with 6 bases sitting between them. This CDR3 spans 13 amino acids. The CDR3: CASSLFSTDTQYF. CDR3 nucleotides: TGCGCCAGCAGCTTGTTCTCAACAGATACGCAGTATTTT.

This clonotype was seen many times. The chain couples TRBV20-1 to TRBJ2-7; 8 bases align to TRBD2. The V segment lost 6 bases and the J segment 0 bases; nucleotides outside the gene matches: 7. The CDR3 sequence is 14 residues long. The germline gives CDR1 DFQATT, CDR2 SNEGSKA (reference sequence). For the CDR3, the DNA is TGCAGTGCCGAGACTAGCGTGGGCTCCTACGAGCAGTACTTC. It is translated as CSAETSVGSYEQYF.

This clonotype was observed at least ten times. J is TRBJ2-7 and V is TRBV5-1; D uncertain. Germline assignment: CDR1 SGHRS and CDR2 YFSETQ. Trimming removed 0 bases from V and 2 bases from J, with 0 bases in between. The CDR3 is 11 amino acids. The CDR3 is CASSLAYEQYF. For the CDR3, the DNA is TGCGCCAGCAGCTTGGCCTACGAGCAGTACTTC.

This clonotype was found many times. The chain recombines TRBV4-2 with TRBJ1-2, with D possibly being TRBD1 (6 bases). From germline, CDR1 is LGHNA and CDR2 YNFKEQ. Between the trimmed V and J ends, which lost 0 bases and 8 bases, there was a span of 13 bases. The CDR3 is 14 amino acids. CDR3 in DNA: TGTGCCAGCAGCCAAGAGTTTGGACAGTCAGGCTACACCTTC. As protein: CASSQEFGQSGYTF.

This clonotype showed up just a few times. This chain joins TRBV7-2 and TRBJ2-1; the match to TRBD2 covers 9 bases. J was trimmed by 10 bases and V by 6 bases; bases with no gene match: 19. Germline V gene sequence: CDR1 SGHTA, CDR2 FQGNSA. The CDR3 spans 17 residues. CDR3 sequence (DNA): TGTGCCAGCAGTTTCCCCGCTCTTGGCGGGGGGGACATCGAGCAGTTCTTC. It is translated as CASSFPALGGGDIEQFF.

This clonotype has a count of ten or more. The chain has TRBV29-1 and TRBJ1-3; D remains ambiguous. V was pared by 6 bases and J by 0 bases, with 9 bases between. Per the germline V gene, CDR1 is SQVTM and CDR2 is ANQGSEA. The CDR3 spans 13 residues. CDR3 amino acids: CSVARDSGNTIYF. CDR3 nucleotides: TGCAGCGTCGCCAGAGACTCTGGAAACACCATATATTTT.

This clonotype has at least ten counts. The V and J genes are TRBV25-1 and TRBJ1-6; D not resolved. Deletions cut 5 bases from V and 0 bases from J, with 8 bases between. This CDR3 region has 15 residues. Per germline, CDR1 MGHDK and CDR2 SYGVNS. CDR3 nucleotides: TGTGCCAGCAGTCATACTAGCTCCTATAATTCACCCCTCCACTTT. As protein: CASSHTSSYNSPLHF.

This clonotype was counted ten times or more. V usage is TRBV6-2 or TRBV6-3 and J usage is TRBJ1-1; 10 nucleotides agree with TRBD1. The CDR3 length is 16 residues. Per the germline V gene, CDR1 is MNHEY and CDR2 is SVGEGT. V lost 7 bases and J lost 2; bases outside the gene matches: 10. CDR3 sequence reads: CASTPPRTGGNTEAFF. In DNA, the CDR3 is TGTGCCAGCACCCCCCCCCGGACAGGGGGAAACACTGAAGCTTTCTTT.